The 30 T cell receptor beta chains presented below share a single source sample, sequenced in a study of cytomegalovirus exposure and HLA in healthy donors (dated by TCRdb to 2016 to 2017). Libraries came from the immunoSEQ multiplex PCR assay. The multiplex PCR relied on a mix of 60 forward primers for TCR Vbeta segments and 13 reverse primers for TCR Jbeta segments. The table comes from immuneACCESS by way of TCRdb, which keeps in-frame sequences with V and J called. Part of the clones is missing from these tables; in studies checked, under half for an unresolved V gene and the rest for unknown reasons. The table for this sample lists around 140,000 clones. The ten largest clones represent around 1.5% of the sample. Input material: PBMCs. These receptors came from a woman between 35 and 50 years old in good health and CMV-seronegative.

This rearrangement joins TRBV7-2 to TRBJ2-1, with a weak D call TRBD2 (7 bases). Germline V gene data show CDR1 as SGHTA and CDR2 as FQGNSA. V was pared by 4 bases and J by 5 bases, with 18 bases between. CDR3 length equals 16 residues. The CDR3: CASSSGGGGTHNEQFF. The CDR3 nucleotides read TGTGCCAGCAGCTCGGGGGGCGGGGGCACCCACAATGAGCAGTTCTTC. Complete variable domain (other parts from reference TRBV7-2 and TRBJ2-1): GAGVSQSPSNKVTEKGKDVELRCDPISGHTALYWYRQSLGQGLEFLIYFQGNSAPDKSGLPSDRFSAERTGGSVSTLTIQRTQQEDSAVYLCASSSGGGGTHNEQFFGPGTRLTVL.

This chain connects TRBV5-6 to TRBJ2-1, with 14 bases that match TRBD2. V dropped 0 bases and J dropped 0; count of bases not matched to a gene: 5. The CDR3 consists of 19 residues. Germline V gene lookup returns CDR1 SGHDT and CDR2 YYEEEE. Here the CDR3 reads CASSLDATSGGGSYNEQFF. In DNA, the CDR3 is TGTGCCAGCAGCTTGGATGCGACTAGCGGGGGGGGCTCCTACAATGAGCAGTTCTTC.

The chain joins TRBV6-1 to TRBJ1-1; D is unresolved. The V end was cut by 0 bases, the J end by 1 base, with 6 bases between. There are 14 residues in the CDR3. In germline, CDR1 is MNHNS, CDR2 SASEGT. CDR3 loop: CASSEAGKNTEAFF. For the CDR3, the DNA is TGTGCCAGCAGTGAAGCGGGCAAGAACACTGAAGCTTTCTTT.

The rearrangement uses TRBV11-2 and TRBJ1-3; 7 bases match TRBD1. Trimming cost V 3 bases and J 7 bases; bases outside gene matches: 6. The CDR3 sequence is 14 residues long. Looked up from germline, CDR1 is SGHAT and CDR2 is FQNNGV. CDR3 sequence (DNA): TGTGCCAGCAGCTTTCCTGACAGGGCGAACACCATATATTTT. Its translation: CASSFPDRANTIYF.

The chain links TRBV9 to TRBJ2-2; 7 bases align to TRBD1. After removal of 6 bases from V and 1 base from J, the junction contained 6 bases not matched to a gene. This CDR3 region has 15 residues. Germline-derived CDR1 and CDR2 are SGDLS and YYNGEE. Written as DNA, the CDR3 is TGTGCCAGCAACCGGGACAGAATGAACACCGGGGAGCTGTTTTTT. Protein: CASNRDRMNTGELFF.

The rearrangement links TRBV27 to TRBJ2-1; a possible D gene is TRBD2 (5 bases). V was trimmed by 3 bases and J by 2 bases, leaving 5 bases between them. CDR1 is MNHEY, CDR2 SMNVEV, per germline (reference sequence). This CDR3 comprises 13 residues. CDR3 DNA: TGTGCCAGCAGTTTGGAGGCCTACAATGAGCAGTTCTTC. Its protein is CASSLEAYNEQFF.

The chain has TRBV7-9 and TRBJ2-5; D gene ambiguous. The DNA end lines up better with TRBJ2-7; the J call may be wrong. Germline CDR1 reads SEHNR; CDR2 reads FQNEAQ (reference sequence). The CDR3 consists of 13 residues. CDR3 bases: TGTGCCAGCAGCAACCCCCGGAGTTACGAGCAGTACTTC. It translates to CASSNPRSYEQYF.

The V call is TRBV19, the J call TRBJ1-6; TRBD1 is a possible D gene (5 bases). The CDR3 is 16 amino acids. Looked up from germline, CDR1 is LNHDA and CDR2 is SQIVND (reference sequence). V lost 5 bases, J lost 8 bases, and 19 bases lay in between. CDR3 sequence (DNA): TGTGCCAGTAGTGAGTCAAGGGGTTATAATGATTCACCCCTCCACTTT. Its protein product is CASSESRGYNDSPLHF.

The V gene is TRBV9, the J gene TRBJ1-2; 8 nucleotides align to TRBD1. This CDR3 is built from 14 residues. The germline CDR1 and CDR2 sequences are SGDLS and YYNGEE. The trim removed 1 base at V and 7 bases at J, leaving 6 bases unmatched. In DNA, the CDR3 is TGTGCCAGCAGCGTAATTTCAGGGGGCGGTGGCTACACCTTC. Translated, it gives CASSVISGGGGYTF. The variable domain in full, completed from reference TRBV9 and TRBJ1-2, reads DSGVTQTPKHLITATGQRVTLRCSPRSGDLSVYWYQQSLDQGLQFLIQYYNGEERAKGNILERFSAQQFPDLHSELNLSSLELGDSALYFCASSVISGGGGYTFGSGTRLTVV.

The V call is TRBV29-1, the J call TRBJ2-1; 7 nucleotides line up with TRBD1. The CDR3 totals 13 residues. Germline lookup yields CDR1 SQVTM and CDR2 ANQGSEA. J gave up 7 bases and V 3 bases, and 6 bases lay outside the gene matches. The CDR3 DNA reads TGCAGCGTTGACGGGACAGCCCTAAATGAGCAGTTCTTC. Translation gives CSVDGTALNEQFF.

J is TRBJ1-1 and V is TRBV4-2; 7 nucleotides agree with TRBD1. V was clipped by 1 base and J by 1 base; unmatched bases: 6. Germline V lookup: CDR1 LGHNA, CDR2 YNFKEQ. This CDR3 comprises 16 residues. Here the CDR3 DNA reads TGTGCCAGCAGCCAAGCCGAAGGACAGGAGAACACTGAAGCTTTCTTT. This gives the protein CASSQAEGQENTEAFF.

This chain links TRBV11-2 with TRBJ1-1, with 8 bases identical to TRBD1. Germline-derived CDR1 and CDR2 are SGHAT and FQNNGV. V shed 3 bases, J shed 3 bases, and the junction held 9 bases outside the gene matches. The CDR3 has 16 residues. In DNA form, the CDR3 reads TGTGCCAGCAGCTTGGCAGGGGGCGCAAGGGACACTGAAGCTTTCTTT. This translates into CASSLAGGARDTEAFF.

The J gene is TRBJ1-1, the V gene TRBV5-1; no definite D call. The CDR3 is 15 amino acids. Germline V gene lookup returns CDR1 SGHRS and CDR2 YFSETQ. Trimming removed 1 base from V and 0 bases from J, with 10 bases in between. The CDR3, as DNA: TGCGCCAGCAGCTTGAGACCAGACATGAACACTGAAGCTTTCTTT. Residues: CASSLRPDMNTEAFF. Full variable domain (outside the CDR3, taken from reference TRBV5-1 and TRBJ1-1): KAGVTQTPRYLIKTRGQQVTLSCSPISGHRSVSWYQQTPGQGLQFLFEYFSETQRNKGNFPGRFSGRQFSNSRSEMNVSTLELGDSALYLCASSLRPDMNTEAFFGQGTRLTVV.

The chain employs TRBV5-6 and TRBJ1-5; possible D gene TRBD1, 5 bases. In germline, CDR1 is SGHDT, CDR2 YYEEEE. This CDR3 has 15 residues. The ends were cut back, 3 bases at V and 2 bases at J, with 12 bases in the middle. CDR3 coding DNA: TGTGCCAGCAGCTCCCAGGGTGGTGGCAATCAGCCCCAGCATTTT. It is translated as CASSSQGGGNQPQHF.

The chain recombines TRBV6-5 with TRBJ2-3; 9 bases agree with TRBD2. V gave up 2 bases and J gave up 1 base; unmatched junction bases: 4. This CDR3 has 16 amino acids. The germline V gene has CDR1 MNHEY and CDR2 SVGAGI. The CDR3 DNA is TGTGCCAGCAGTTACGGCCAGCGGGGGGGCACAGATACGCAGTATTTT. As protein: CASSYGQRGGTDTQYF.

The CDR3 loop is CASSPGLRNTIYF. The CDR3 nucleotides read TGCGCCAGCAGCCCGGGACTGCGAAACACCATATATTTT. This chain joins TRBV5-1 and TRBJ1-3; D may be TRBD1 (5 bases). Trimming took off 4 bases at V and 5 bases at J, with 10 bases between the two ends. This CDR3 is built from 13 residues. Looked up from germline, CDR1 is SGHRS and CDR2 is YFSETQ. The variable domain in full, completed from reference TRBV5-1 and TRBJ1-3, reads KAGVTQTPRYLIKTRGQQVTLSCSPISGHRSVSWYQQTPGQGLQFLFEYFSETQRNKGNFPGRFSGRQFSNSRSEMNVSTLELGDSALYLCASSPGLRNTIYFGEGSWLTVV.

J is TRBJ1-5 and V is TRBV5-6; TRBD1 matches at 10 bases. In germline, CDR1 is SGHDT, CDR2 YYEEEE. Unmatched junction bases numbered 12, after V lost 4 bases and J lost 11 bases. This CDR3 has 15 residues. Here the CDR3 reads CASSIRDRGMVAQHF. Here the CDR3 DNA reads TGTGCCAGCAGCATCCGGGACAGGGGAATGGTAGCCCAGCATTTT.

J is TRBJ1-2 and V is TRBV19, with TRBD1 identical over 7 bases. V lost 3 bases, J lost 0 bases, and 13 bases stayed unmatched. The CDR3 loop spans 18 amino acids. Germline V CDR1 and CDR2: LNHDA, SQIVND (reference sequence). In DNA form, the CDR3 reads TGTGCCAGTAGTATCCGGGACAGAGCTTGGGCCTCTAACTATGGCTACACCTTC. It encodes CASSIRDRAWASNYGYTF.

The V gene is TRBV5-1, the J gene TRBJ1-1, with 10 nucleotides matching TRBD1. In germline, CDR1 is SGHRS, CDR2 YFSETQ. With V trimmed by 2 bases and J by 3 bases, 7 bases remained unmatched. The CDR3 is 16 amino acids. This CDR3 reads CASSFRDRGTDTEAFF. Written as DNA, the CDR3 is TGCGCCAGCAGCTTCCGGGACAGGGGAACGGACACTGAAGCTTTCTTT.

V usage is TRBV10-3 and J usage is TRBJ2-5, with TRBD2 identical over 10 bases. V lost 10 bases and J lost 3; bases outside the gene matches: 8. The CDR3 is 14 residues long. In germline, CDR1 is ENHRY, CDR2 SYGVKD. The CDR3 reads CASRLAGDKETQYF. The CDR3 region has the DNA TGTGCCAGCCGACTAGCGGGCGATAAAGAGACCCAGTACTTC.

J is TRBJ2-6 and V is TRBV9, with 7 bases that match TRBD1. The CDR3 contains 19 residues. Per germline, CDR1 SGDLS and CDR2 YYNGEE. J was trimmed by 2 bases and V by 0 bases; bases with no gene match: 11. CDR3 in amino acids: CASSVGLGRGLTGANVLTF. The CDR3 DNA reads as TGTGCCAGCAGCGTAGGGTTGGGCAGGGGGTTAACTGGGGCCAACGTCCTGACTTTC. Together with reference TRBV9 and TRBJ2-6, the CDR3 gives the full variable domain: DSGVTQTPKHLITATGQRVTLRCSPRSGDLSVYWYQQSLDQGLQFLIQYYNGEERAKGNILERFSAQQFPDLHSELNLSSLELGDSALYFCASSVGLGRGLTGANVLTFGAGSRLTVL.

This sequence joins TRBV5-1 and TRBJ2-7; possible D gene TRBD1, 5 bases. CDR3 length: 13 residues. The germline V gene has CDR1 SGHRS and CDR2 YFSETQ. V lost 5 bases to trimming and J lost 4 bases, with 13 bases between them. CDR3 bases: TGCGCCAGCAGAACGGCAGGGTGGTACGAGCAGTACTTC. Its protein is CASRTAGWYEQYF.

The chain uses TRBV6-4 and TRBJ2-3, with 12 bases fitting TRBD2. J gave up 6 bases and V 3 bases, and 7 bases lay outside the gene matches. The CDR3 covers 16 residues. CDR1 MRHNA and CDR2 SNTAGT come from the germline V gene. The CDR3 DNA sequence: TGTGCCAGCAGTGAGACTAGCGGGGGCGGGCAGGATACGCAGTATTTT. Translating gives CASSETSGGGQDTQYF.

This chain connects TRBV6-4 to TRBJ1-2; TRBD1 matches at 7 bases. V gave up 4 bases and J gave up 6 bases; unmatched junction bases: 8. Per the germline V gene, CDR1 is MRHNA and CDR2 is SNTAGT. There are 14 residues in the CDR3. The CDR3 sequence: CASSVTGARDGYTF. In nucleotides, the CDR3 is TGTGCCAGCAGTGTAACAGGGGCCCGTGATGGCTACACCTTC.

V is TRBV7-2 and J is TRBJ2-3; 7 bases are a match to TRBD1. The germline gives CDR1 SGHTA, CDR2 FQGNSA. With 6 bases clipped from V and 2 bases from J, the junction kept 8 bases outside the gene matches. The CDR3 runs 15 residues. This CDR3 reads CASRPGQVLTDTQYF. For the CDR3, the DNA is TGTGCCAGCAGACCTGGACAGGTACTCACAGATACGCAGTATTTT. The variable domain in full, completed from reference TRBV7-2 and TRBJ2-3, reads GAGVSQSPSNKVTEKGKDVELRCDPISGHTALYWYRQSLGQGLEFLIYFQGNSAPDKSGLPSDRFSAERTGGSVSTLTIQRTQQEDSAVYLCASRPGQVLTDTQYFGPGTRLTVL.

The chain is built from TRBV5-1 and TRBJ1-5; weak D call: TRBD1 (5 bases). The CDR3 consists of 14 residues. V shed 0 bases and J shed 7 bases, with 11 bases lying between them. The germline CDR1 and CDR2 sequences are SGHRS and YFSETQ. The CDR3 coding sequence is TGCGCCAGCAGCTTGGGTAATCGGGGGCAGCCCCAGCATTTT. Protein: CASSLGNRGQPQHF.

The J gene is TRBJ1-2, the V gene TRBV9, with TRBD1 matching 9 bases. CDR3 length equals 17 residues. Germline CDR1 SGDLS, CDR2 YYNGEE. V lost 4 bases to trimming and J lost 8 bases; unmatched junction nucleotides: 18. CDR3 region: CASSPDPHGQGFTGYTF. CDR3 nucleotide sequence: TGTGCCAGCAGCCCCGATCCCCACGGACAGGGGTTTACCGGCTACACCTTC.

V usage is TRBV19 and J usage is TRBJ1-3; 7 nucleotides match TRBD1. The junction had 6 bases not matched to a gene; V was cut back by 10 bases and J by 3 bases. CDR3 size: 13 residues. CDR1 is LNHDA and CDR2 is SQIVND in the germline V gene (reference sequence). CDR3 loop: CATTTGIGNTIYF. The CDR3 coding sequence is TGTGCCACGACGACAGGGATTGGAAACACCATATATTTT.

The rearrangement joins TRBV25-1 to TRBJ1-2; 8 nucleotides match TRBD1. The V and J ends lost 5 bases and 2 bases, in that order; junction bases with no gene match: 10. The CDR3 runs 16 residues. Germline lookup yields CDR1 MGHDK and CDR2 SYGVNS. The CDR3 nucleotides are TGTGCCAGCAGTCCCCTCGTCGGGACAGGCAACTATGGCTACACCTTC. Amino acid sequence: CASSPLVGTGNYGYTF.

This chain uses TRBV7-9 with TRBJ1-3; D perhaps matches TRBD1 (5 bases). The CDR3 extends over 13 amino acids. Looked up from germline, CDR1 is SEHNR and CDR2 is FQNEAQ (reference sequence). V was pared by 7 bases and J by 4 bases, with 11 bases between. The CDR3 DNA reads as TGTGCCAGCAACCCAGGGCGCGGAAACACCATATATTTT. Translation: CASNPGRGNTIYF.